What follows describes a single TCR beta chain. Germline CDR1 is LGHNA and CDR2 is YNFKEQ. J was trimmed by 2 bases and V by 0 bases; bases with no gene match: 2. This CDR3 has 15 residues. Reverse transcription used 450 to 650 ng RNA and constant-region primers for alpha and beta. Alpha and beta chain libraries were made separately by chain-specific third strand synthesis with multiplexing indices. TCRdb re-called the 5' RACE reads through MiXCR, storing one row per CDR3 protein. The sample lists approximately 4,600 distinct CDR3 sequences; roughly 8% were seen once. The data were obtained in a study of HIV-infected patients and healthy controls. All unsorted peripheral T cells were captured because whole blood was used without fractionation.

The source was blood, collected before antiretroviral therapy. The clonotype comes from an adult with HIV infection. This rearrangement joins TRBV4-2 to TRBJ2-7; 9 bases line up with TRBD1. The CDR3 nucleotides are TGTGCCAGCAGCCAAGAAGGGACAGGGACCTACGAGCAGTACTTC. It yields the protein CASSQEGTGTYEQYF.